This T cell receptor (beta chain) derives from a study of tumor-infiltrating lymphocytes in primary liver carcinoma. The CDR3 loop spans 16 amino acids. Germline loops: CDR1 LGHNA, CDR2 YSLEER. TCR beta cDNA came from about 0.55 ug total RNA, primed with a constant-region primer. Slightly modified ARM-PCR served as the procedure for the TCR beta libraries. These libraries came from three rounds of nested multiplex PCR. The first two PCR rounds used TRBV1-TRBV30 primers with a Cbeta primer, roughly 10 cycles each. TCRdb used MiXCR to reprocess the multiplex PCR reads, holding one entry per CDR3 protein. The sample contains about 30,000 distinct CDR3 sequences, 71% of which appear only once. Notes on this clonotype: One end of the junction does not line up with germline, which may come from a read error.

Taking about 20-31 mg of unsorted bulk tissue, the authors co-extracted RNA and DNA. The rearrangement links TRBV4-3 to TRBJ2-1, with TRBD2 matching over 8 bases. The TCR was taken from a woman aged 25 to 39 with primary liver carcinoma and hepatitis B virus infection. Sequenced material: liver tumor tissue from sampling region 3. Specified subset: tumor region T3, left-lateral pole. The DNA of the CDR3 is TGCGCCAGCAGCCAAAACGCAGCGGGGGCCAGAGATGAGCAGTTCTTT. Translation: CASSQNAAGARDEQFF.